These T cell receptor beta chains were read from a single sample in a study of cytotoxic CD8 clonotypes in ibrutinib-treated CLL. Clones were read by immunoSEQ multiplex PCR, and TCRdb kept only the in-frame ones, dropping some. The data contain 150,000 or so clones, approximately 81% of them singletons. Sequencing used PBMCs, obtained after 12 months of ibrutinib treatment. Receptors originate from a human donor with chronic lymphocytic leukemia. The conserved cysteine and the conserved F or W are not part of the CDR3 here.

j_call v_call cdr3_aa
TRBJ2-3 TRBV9 ASSATSGTDTQY
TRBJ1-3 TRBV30 AWSAGNTIY
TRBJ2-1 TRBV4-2 ASSQRGGNNEQF
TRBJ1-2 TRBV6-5 ASSSETDLVHYGYT
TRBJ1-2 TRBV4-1 ASSQARTGNYGYT
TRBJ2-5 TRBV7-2 ASSLSQYRQGVKETQY
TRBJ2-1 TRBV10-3 AIGTSASAGEQF
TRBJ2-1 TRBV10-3 AMGRTSEGDEQF
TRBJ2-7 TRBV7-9 ASSLRVGAYEQY
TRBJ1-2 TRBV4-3 ASSQDRGNYGYT
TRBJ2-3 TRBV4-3 ASSQDQVRGGNTDTQY